Following are 22 T cell receptor beta chains from one sample sequenced in a study of blood T cell repertoires in COVID-19 (dated by TCRdb to about 2020). Library prep was done by the immunoSEQ multiplex PCR assay. Held by TCRdb, this immuneACCESS table contains in-frame sequences only and omits some clones. Under half of the omission traces to an unresolved V gene where checked; the cause of the rest is unknown. In all, the sample holds around 250,000 clones, and less than 95% of those were seen once. The top ten constitute 2.8% of the sample. Sequenced input: PBMCs or T cells enriched from blood (not recorded which). These receptors were collected from a man aged 35 to 55 who had been exposed to COVID-19.

The sample holds a few counts of this clone. The rearrangement uses TRBV13 and TRBJ2-1; 9 bases agree with TRBD2. V dropped 0 bases and J dropped 6; count of bases not matched to a gene: 6. The CDR3 consists of 16 residues. Germline CDR1 PRHDT, CDR2 FYEKMQ (reference sequence). CDR3 protein: CASSLGQTSGLNEQFF. CDR3 nucleotide sequence: TGTGCCAGCAGCTTAGGCCAGACTAGCGGACTCAATGAGCAGTTCTTC. The whole variable domain, remainder taken from reference TRBV13 and TRBJ2-1, is AAGVIQSPRHLIKEKRETATLKCYPIPRHDTVYWYQQGPGQDPQFLISFYEKMQSDKGSIPDRFSAQQFSDYHSELNMSSLELGDSALYFCASSLGQTSGLNEQFFGPGTRLTVL.

The genes are TRBV5-1 and TRBJ1-4; TRBD1 is a possible D gene (6 bases). The V end lost 0 bases, the J end lost 8 bases, and 11 bases lay between the germline ends. Germline V gene lookup returns CDR1 SGHRS and CDR2 YFSETQ. The CDR3 has 14 residues. CDR3 sequence (DNA): TGCGCCAGCAGCTTGGTACAGGGTAGAGAAAAACTGTTTTTT. As protein: CASSLVQGREKLFF. The full variable domain, rest sourced from reference TRBV5-1 and TRBJ1-4, is KAGVTQTPRYLIKTRGQQVTLSCSPISGHRSVSWYQQTPGQGLQFLFEYFSETQRNKGNFPGRFSGRQFSNSRSEMNVSTLELGDSALYLCASSLVQGREKLFFGSGTQLSVL.

The table lists this clone with a few counts. The chain recombines TRBV20-1 with TRBJ2-7; 9 positions agree with TRBD2. The germline V gene has CDR1 DFQATT and CDR2 SNEGSKA (reference sequence). V dropped 3 bases and J dropped 3; count of bases not matched to a gene: 12. CDR3 length: 16 residues. CDR3 in amino acids: CSASSTLRREGYEQYF. The CDR3 bases are TGCAGTGCTAGTTCCACCCTCAGGCGGGAGGGCTACGAGCAGTACTTC.

The V and J genes are TRBV28 and TRBJ1-5; D might be TRBD1 (5 bases). From germline, CDR1 is MDHEN and CDR2 SYDVKM. Trimming cost V 7 bases and J 4 bases, with 11 bases left between them. This CDR3 is 13 amino acids long. CDR3 nucleotides: TGTGCCAGCACCCGGGGGGGGAATCAGCCCCAGCATTTT. Protein product: CASTRGGNQPQHF.

The DNA for the CDR3 is TGTGCCAGCAGCTCCGGACTAGCGGGAGGGCCAGGAGGAGAGACCCAGTACTTC. This encodes CASSSGLAGGPGGETQYF. The chain has TRBV7-3 and TRBJ2-5, with 15 bases identical to TRBD2. CDR1 is SGHTA and CDR2 is FQGTGA in the germline V gene. This CDR3 is built from 18 residues. Germline trimming cut 4 bases from V and 4 bases from J; bases unmatched to any gene: 10.

The chain is built from TRBV29-1 and TRBJ1-2; 8 bases agree with TRBD1. The CDR3 length is 15 residues. V lost 2 bases, J lost 0 bases, and 5 bases stayed unmatched. The germline V gene has CDR1 SQVTM and CDR2 ANQGSEA. The DNA for the CDR3 is TGCAGCGTTGAACTGGAGGACAGGGCTAACTATGGCTACACCTTC. The encoded protein is CSVELEDRANYGYTF.

The chain joins TRBV7-9 to TRBJ2-7, with D tentatively TRBD2 (6 bases). The CDR3 extends over 11 amino acids. V shed 3 bases and J shed 6 bases, with 6 bases lying between them. Germline lookup yields CDR1 SEHNR and CDR2 FQNEAQ (reference sequence). CDR3 loop: CASSFSGEQYF. CDR3 bases: TGTGCCAGCAGCTTTAGCGGCGAGCAGTACTTC.

This chain links TRBV12-3 or TRBV12-4 with TRBJ1-1, with D unclear. V gave up 7 bases and J gave up 12 bases, with 21 bases separating them. This CDR3 comprises 13 residues. The CDR3 DNA follows: TGTGCCAGCACCCCGGGGAGGACGGCATCCCCTTTCTTT. It specifies CASTPGRTASPFF.

The V call is TRBV5-1, the J call TRBJ1-2, with 7 bases fitting TRBD1. CDR3 length equals 12 residues. Germline lookup yields CDR1 SGHRS and CDR2 YFSETQ. Trimming took 4 bases from V and 6 from J; bases not matched to a gene: 3. The CDR3 protein is CASSPDRDGYTF. The CDR3 DNA reads as TGCGCCAGCAGCCCTGACAGGGATGGCTACACCTTC.

V is TRBV9 and J is TRBJ2-3; D gene unclear. This CDR3 contains 15 residues. CDR1 and CDR2 (germline): SGDLS, YYNGEE. Trimming shortened V by 4 bases and J by 1 base, and 13 bases separated the two germline ends. The CDR3: CASSFPPRGTDTQYF. The CDR3 DNA reads TGTGCCAGCAGCTTCCCCCCCCGGGGCACAGATACGCAGTATTTT.

The rearrangement links TRBV10-1 to TRBJ1-2, with D uncertain. The CDR3 loop spans 17 amino acids. The germline CDR1 and CDR2 sequences are WNHNN and SYGVQD (reference sequence). The V end was cut by 3 bases, the J end by 3 bases, with 20 bases between. CDR3 loop: CASSEVTRDSPHYGYTF. The DNA for the CDR3 is TGCGCCAGCAGTGAAGTAACTCGGGATTCCCCTCACTATGGCTACACCTTC.

The V and J genes are TRBV6-5 and TRBJ1-2; D unclear. V lost 6 bases to trimming and J lost 5 bases, with 19 bases between them. This CDR3 comprises 15 residues. Looked up from germline, CDR1 is MNHEY and CDR2 is SVGAGI. In DNA form, the CDR3 reads TGTGCCAGCAGCGCGTCGGGGATCTCAATTTATGGCTACACCTTC. It translates to CASSASGISIYGYTF.

This chain links TRBV30 with TRBJ1-3; unclear D gene. Trimming cost V 3 bases and J 4 bases, with 7 bases left between them. Looked up from germline, CDR1 is GTSNPN and CDR2 is SVGIG (reference sequence). The CDR3 loop spans 12 amino acids. The CDR3 DNA is TGTGCCTGGAGGAGAGAAGGAAACACCATATATTTT. Translated: CAWRREGNTIYF.

The V gene is TRBV6-5, the J gene TRBJ1-1, with 7 bases identical to TRBD1. Germline CDR1 MNHEY, CDR2 SVGAGI. The CDR3 has 16 amino acids. V lost 3 bases to trimming and J lost 4 bases; unmatched junction nucleotides: 11. The CDR3 sequence is CASSYSKGAALTEAFF. The CDR3 DNA reads as TGTGCCAGCAGTTATAGCAAGGGGGCTGCCCTCACTGAAGCTTTCTTT.

The gene calls are TRBV20-1 and TRBJ2-7, with D hard to call. This CDR3 has 11 amino acids. Germline CDR1 reads DFQATT; CDR2 reads SNEGSKA (reference sequence). V lost 5 bases and J lost 2, with 7 bases in between. For the CDR3, the DNA is TGCAGTGCTCGGTCCCCCTACGAGCAGTACTTC. Protein: CSARSPYEQYF.

This clone was seen once. The chain carries TRBV11-1 and TRBJ1-2; D perhaps matches TRBD1 (5 bases). V gave up 5 bases and J gave up 8 bases, with 12 bases separating them. In germline, CDR1 is SGHAT, CDR2 FQDESV (reference sequence). The CDR3 is 12 amino acids. This CDR3 is CASSRAGEGYTF. CDR3 DNA: TGTGCCAGCAGCCGTGCGGGGGAGGGCTACACCTTC.

This clone was observed once. The V call is TRBV29-1, the J call TRBJ2-3; D may be TRBD2 (6 bases). The CDR3 covers 13 residues. CDR1 is SQVTM and CDR2 is ANQGSEA in the germline V gene. The germline V and J ends were trimmed by 7 bases and 4 bases, with 15 bases remaining between them. The CDR3 region has the DNA TGCAGCGCTGAGGGCGGGGCCTCAGATACGCAGTATTTT. Encoded protein: CSAEGGASDTQYF.

This chain links TRBV29-1 with TRBJ2-1, with a possible D match to TRBD2 (5 bases). The V end lost 4 bases, the J end lost 7 bases, and 11 bases lay between the germline ends. Germline loops: CDR1 SQVTM, CDR2 ANQGSEA. The CDR3 runs to 12 residues. DNA for the CDR3: TGCAGCGTTGTGGAGGTTACAAATGAGCAGTTCTTC. It encodes CSVVEVTNEQFF.

Here the CDR3 reads CASTRTGGSTNEKLFF. The DNA for the CDR3 is TGTGCCAGCACCAGGACAGGCGGCAGTACTAATGAAAAACTGTTTTTT. The gene calls are TRBV28 and TRBJ1-4; 7 positions agree with TRBD1. The junction had 10 bases not matched to a gene; V was cut back by 7 bases and J by 2 bases. The CDR3 has 16 residues. Looked up from germline, CDR1 is MDHEN and CDR2 is SYDVKM. The full variable domain, with the rest looked up from reference TRBV28 and TRBJ1-4, is DVKVTQSSRYLVKRTGEKVFLECVQDMDHENMFWYRQDPGLGLRLIYFSYDVKMKEKGDIPEGYSVSREKKERFSLILESASTNQTSMYLCASTRTGGSTNEKLFFGSGTQLSVL.

The rearrangement joins TRBV4-1 to TRBJ1-5; D is ambiguous. Germline CDR1 and CDR2: MGHRA and YSYEKL. The CDR3 covers 16 residues. The V gene lost 1 base and the J gene lost 0 bases, with 10 bases spanning the gap. The CDR3 protein is CASSQVEGYSNQPQHF. CDR3 sequence (DNA): TGCGCCAGCAGCCAAGTGGAGGGTTATAGCAATCAGCCCCAGCATTTT.

The gene calls are TRBV19 and TRBJ1-4; D gene uncertain. The germline V gene encodes CDR1 LNHDA and CDR2 SQIVND (reference sequence). This CDR3 is built from 15 residues. Trimming pared 3 bases from V and 4 bases from J, leaving 12 bases between. CDR3 protein: CASSISYSFNEKLFF. DNA for the CDR3: TGTGCCAGTAGTATCTCTTACAGCTTTAATGAAAAACTGTTTTTT.

V usage is TRBV6-5 and J usage is TRBJ2-5; 7 bases are shared with TRBD1. The CDR3 is 14 residues long. With 4 bases clipped from V and 5 bases from J, the junction kept 7 bases outside the gene matches. CDR1 MNHEY and CDR2 SVGAGI come from the germline V gene. CDR3 sequence (DNA): TGTGCCAGCAGTTTTCAGGGGGAAGGGGAGACCCAGTACTTC. Protein: CASSFQGEGETQYF.